These T cell receptor beta chains were read from a single sample in a study of T cell repertoires in cytomegalovirus infection. TCRdb itself ran the reads through MiXCR, one entry per CDR3 protein. The sample holds more than 400,000 distinct CDR3 sequences, around 27% seen once. Material for sequencing was PBMCs. The origin of the receptors is a human donor in good health (CMV status not recorded). Some clones in this sample may be carry-over from other donors' samples. CDR3s include the opening cysteine and the closing phenylalanine or tryptophan. A D gene is named only where the DNA matches it firmly. Not every row has a clone size; where given, it reads once, few, many or a size class.

few	TRBV6-5	TRBJ1-5	TRBD1	CASSHGTASNQPQHF	TGTGCCAGCAGTCACGGGACAGCTAGCAATCAGCCCCAGCATTTT
few	TRBV18	TRBJ2-3	TRBD1	CASKEQGATDTQYF	TGTGCCAGCAAGGAACAGGGGGCGACAGATACGCAGTATTTT
-	TRBV4-2	TRBJ2-5	TRBD2	CASSQELAGLQETQYF	TGTGCCAGCAGCCAAGAACTAGCGGGGCTTCAAGAGACCCAGTACTTC
-	TRBV4-3	TRBJ1-5	-	CASSEGGAYSNQPQHF	TGCGCCAGCAGCGAAGGAGGGGCCTATAGCAATCAGCCCCAGCATTTT
many	TRBV7-9	TRBJ1-1	TRBD1	CASRPGGLGTEAFF	TGTGCCAGCAGGCCAGGGGGCCTAGGCACTGAAGCTTTCTTT
few	TRBV15	TRBJ2-5	TRBD2	CATSRLGTSGFETQYF	TGTGCCACCAGCCGCCTTGGGACTAGCGGGTTTGAGACCCAGTACTTC
few	TRBV10-3	TRBJ2-1	TRBD2	CATGTSGRSYNEQFF	TGTGCCACCGGGACTAGCGGGAGATCCTACAATGAGCAGTTCTTC
-	TRBV6-1	TRBJ2-2	TRBD1	CASTYSQGWAGELFF	TGTGCCAGCACGTACTCACAGGGGTGGGCCGGGGAGCTGTTTTTT
-	TRBV5-3	TRBJ2-7	-	CASSWTGRDEQYF	TGTGCCAGCAGCTGGACAGGGAGGGACGAGCAGTACTTC
-	TRBV19	TRBJ1-5	-	CASSIVAANQPQHF	TGTGCCAGTAGTATAGTGGCAGCTAATCAGCCCCAGCATTTT
few	TRBV7-9	TRBJ2-5	TRBD2	CASSPTSGRSVGETQYF	TGTGCCAGCAGCCCGACTAGCGGGAGGTCGGTGGGAGAGACCCAGTACTTC
-	TRBV2	TRBJ2-7	-	CASHRGGTSSYEQYF	TGTGCCAGCCATAGGGGGGGCACAAGCTCCTACGAGCAGTACTTC
once	TRBV15	TRBJ2-4	-	CATTEGLKNIQYF	TGTGCCACCACAGAAGGCCTCAAAAACATTCAGTACTTC
few	TRBV7-2	TRBJ2-2	-	CASRSPGSNTNTGELFF	TGTGCCAGCAGGTCGCCTGGGAGCAACACGAACACCGGGGAGCTGTTTTTT
many	TRBV12-3/TRBV12-4	TRBJ2-1	-	CASCEGQLDEQFF	TGTGCCAGCTGTGAGGGGCAGCTCGATGAGCAGTTCTTC
few	TRBV20-1	TRBJ2-5	-	CSARDGPRIRTQYF	TGCAGTGCTAGAGATGGCCCTCGGATCCGGACCCAGTACTTC
few	TRBV11-3	TRBJ1-5	-	CASSLAPGATQHF	TGTGCCAGCAGCTTGGCCCCAGGGGCTACCCAGCATTTT
-	TRBV29-1	TRBJ2-5	-	CSVGRGSETQYF	TGCAGCGTCGGAAGGGGTTCGGAGACCCAGTACTTC
many	TRBV7-8	TRBJ1-6	TRBD1	CASSADRGLDSPLHF	TGTGCCAGCAGCGCGGACAGGGGGCTGGATTCACCCCTCCACTTT
many	TRBV7-2	TRBJ2-7	-	CATRDLMRTYEQYF	TGTGCCACCAGGGACCTGATGAGGACCTACGAGCAGTACTTC
few	TRBV30	TRBJ2-1	-	CAWSEGRSSYNEQFF	TGTGCCTGGAGTGAGGGCAGGAGCTCCTACAATGAGCAGTTCTTC
once	TRBV30	TRBJ1-5	-	CAWTRGNQPQHF	TGTGCCTGGACACGGGGGAATCAGCCCCAGCATTTT
few	TRBV5-8	TRBJ1-3	-	CASSLRRAYSGNTIYF	TGTGCCAGCAGTCTCCGAAGGGCCTACTCTGGAAACACCATATATTTT
few	TRBV20-1	TRBJ2-1	TRBD2	CSARVGLGYREQFF	TGCAGTGCTAGAGTGGGACTAGGGTACCGTGAGCAGTTCTTC